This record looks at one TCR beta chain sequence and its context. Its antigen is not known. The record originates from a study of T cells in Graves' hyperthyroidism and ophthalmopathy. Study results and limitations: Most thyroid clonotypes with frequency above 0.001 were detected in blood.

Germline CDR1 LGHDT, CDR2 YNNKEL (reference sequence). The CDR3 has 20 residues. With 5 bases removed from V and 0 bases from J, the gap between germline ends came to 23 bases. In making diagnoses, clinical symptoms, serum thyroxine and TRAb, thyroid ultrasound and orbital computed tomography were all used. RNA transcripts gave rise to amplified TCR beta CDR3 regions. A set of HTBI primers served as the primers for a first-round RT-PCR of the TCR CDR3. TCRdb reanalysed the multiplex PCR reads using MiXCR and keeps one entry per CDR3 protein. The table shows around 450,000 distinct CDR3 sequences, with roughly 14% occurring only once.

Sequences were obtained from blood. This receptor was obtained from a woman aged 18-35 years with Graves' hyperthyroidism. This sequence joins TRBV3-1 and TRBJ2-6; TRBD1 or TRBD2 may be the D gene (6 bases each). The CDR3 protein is CASSWRAGATASSGANVLTF. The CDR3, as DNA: TGTGCCAGCAGCTGGAGGGCAGGGGCCACTGCAAGCTCTGGGGCCAACGTCCTGACTTTC. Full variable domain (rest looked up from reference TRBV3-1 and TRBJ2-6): DTAVSQTPKYLVTQMGNDKSIKCEQNLGHDTMYWYKQDSKKFLKIMFSYNNKELIINETVPNRFSPKSPDKAHLNLHINSLELGDSAVYFCASSWRAGATASSGANVLTFGAGSRLTVL.